A single sample is the source of the 5 T cell receptor beta chains below, sequenced in a study of blood T cells in healthy people across ages. Primed by a sample-barcoded 5' primer and a J-beta primer mix, a second PCR proceeded for 7 to 11 cycles. From the 5' RACE reads, TCRdb called clonotypes with MiXCR, one entry per CDR3 protein. Seen here are 1.5 million to 2 million distinct CDR3 sequences, about 50% observed once, and the top ten hold approximately 2.1%. The sequencing input was blood. Source of these receptors: a woman aged 40 to 49 in good health.

This clonotype was counted a single time. The genes are TRBV6-5 and TRBJ1-1, with D unclear. The germline V gene encodes CDR1 MNHEY and CDR2 SVGAGI. V lost 6 bases and J lost 8, with 10 bases in between. The CDR3 has 11 residues. In DNA form, the CDR3 reads TGTGCCAGCAGGGTGGGGAACGAAGCTTTCTTT. It specifies CASRVGNEAFF.

The chain employs TRBV14 and TRBJ1-1, with a weak D call TRBD1 (6 bases). Trimming left V 2 bases short and J 4 bases short, with 14 bases between. This CDR3 comprises 15 residues. Germline assignment: CDR1 SGHDN and CDR2 FVKESK. As DNA, the CDR3 is TGTGCCAGCAGCCAACAACCCCTACAGGGCACTGAAGCTTTCTTT. Protein sequence: CASSQQPLQGTEAFF.

This sequence joins TRBV4-1 and TRBJ1-5, with 7 bases identical to TRBD1. Germline lookup yields CDR1 MGHRA and CDR2 YSYEKL. This CDR3 has 15 amino acids. Losses at the gene ends were 2 bases for V and 2 bases for J; bases not matched to a gene: 3. This chain's CDR3 is CASSQPDRGNQPQHF. The DNA of the CDR3 is TGCGCCAGCAGCCAACCCGACAGGGGCAATCAGCCCCAGCATTTT.

The V and J genes are TRBV7-9 and TRBJ2-5, with 10 bases fitting TRBD1. The V gene end was trimmed by 5 bases and the J gene end by 2 bases; junction bases not matched to a gene: 14. CDR1 is SEHNR and CDR2 is FQNEAQ in the germline V gene (reference sequence). The length of the CDR3 is 18 residues. The CDR3 spells CASSRIVARTGGQETQYF. In DNA form, the CDR3 reads TGTGCCAGCAGCAGAATCGTGGCCCGGACAGGGGGACAAGAGACCCAGTACTTC.

This chain uses TRBV12-3 or TRBV12-4 with TRBJ2-3; 9 bases are shared with TRBD2. This CDR3 has 14 residues. The V segment lost 7 bases and the J segment 0 bases; nucleotides outside the gene matches: 2. The CDR3 spells CASITSGSTDTQYF. DNA of the CDR3: TGTGCCAGCATCACTAGCGGGAGCACAGATACGCAGTATTTT.